This T cell receptor beta chain was found in a study of spatial heterogeneity in lung cancer. On the study more broadly: In raw reads, more than 8.5 appearances on average were recorded for each unique TCR and UMI combination. Findings of the study overall: It was found that expanded intratumoral alpha and beta TCR counts tracked tumor mutation counts.

TCRdb itself ran the 5' RACE reads through MiXCR, one entry per CDR3 protein. Of 7,500 to 8,000 distinct CDR3 sequences detected, about 7% appear once; the ten largest clones hold roughly a sixth. V dropped 10 bases and J dropped 4; count of bases not matched to a gene: 6. This CDR3 region has 12 residues. Germline loops: CDR1 MDHEN, CDR2 SYDVKM. In regard to this clonotype: Its antigen is undetermined.

Time point meaning: sample taken at primary tumor resection. This TCR was recovered from a female donor with early-stage non-small cell lung cancer. The sequencing used lung tumor tissue, collected at surgery. The rearrangement uses TRBV28 and TRBJ2-5; the match to TRBD2 covers 7 bases. CDR3 sequence (DNA): TGTGCCACCATCAGCGGGGCAGAGACCCAGTACTTC. It specifies CATISGAETQYF.